Reported below is one T cell receptor beta chain. Repertoires were generated with immunoSEQ multiplex PCR, while TCRdb's copy carries only in-frame clones and drops some. The repertoire consists of about 89,000 clones, with about 83% occurring once and the leading ten covering more than 2%. The data belong to a study of control samples from healthy donors and cancer patients. The sample was blood. This clonotype originated in a woman in her forties in good health.

CDR3 sequence (DNA): TGTGCCAGCCCCCCGCCTAGCGGGGGGTCCTACAATGAGCAGTTCTTC. Translating it yields CASPPPSGGSYNEQFF. The chain carries TRBV7-2 and TRBJ2-1; TRBD2 agrees at 11 bases. Germline V gives CDR1 SGHTA, CDR2 FQGNSA. The length of the CDR3 is 16 residues. J lost 1 base, V lost 8 bases, and 7 bases had no gene match.